These 8 T cell receptor beta chains were sequenced from one sample in a study of blood T cell repertoires in COVID-19. Sequenced by immunoSEQ multiplex PCR; TCRdb stores in-frame clones only, minus some. This repertoire shows 290,000 or so clones, around 90% found once; its top ten account for 1% to 1.5%. Sequenced: peripheral blood. The source is a man between 70 and 80 years old with acute or convalescent COVID-19.

This clone appeared a few times. This chain links TRBV6-1 with TRBJ2-1; 10 bases match TRBD1. CDR1 MNHNS and CDR2 SASEGT come from the germline V gene. Germline trimming cut 2 bases from V and 6 bases from J; bases unmatched to any gene: 16. The CDR3 is made up of 19 amino acids. The CDR3 bases are TGTGCCAGCAGTGAACCCTTGACAGGGGGCTCTTTGTGGGTCAATGAGCAGTTCTTC. This translates into CASSEPLTGGSLWVNEQFF.

The V and J genes are TRBV10-3 and TRBJ1-2, with 12 bases that match TRBD1. The germline V gene has CDR1 ENHRY and CDR2 SYGVKD. The CDR3 has 17 amino acids. J gave up 5 bases and V 3 bases, and 10 bases lay outside the gene matches. CDR3 protein: CAISDFHGTGGYYGYTF. The CDR3 coding sequence is TGTGCCATCAGTGATTTCCACGGGACAGGGGGCTATTATGGCTACACCTTC.

The rearrangement uses TRBV6-5 and TRBJ2-2; D is undetermined. The length of the CDR3 is 15 residues. V gave up 0 bases and J gave up 0 bases, with 5 bases separating them. Germline V gene data show CDR1 as MNHEY and CDR2 as SVGAGI. CDR3 residues: CASSYSAANTGELFF. In nucleotides, the CDR3 is TGTGCCAGCAGTTACTCGGCTGCGAACACCGGGGAGCTGTTTTTT.

V gene TRBV5-1 combines with J gene TRBJ2-1, with 14 bases aligning to TRBD2. Unmatched junction bases numbered 6, after V lost 3 bases and J lost 4 bases. CDR3 size: 17 residues. The germline gives CDR1 SGHRS, CDR2 YFSETQ. The CDR3 bases are TGCGCCAGCAGCTCGGGACTAGCGGGGGTCTCATACAATGAGCAGTTCTTC. This translates into CASSSGLAGVSYNEQFF. The full variable domain, its missing parts supplied by reference TRBV5-1 and TRBJ2-1, is KAGVTQTPRYLIKTRGQQVTLSCSPISGHRSVSWYQQTPGQGLQFLFEYFSETQRNKGNFPGRFSGRQFSNSRSEMNVSTLELGDSALYLCASSSGLAGVSYNEQFFGPGTRLTVL.

This clone occurred a few times. The chain recombines TRBV7-9 with TRBJ2-7, with 7 nucleotides matching TRBD2. Per the germline V gene, CDR1 is SEHNR and CDR2 is FQNEAQ (reference sequence). J lost 0 bases, V lost 1 base, and 3 bases had no gene match. The CDR3 covers 15 residues. The CDR3 DNA is TGTGCCAGCAGCTTAGGGGAGGGATTCTCCTACGAGCAGTACTTC. Its protein is CASSLGEGFSYEQYF.

The chain joins TRBV24-1 to TRBJ2-4; 7 nucleotides line up with TRBD2. The germline CDR1 and CDR2 sequences are KGHDR and SFDVKD. CDR3 length equals 15 residues. V shed 4 bases, J shed 5 bases, and the junction held 7 bases outside the gene matches. CDR3 amino acids: CATSEGSGVQNIQYF. CDR3 nucleotides: TGTGCCACCAGTGAAGGGAGCGGGGTCCAAAACATTCAGTACTTC.

Regarding this clone: The DNA is left out, because the CDR3 cannot be placed on it with certainty; the CDR3 is given as TCRdb lists it. The J gene is TRBJ2-1, the V gene TRBV27; the table's D call TRBD1 went unverified against the DNA. CDR1 and CDR2 (germline): MNHEY, SMNVEV (reference sequence). The CDR3 totals 16 residues, both ends included. The CDR3 reads CASSSSQGLSYNEQFF.

The J gene is TRBJ1-4, the V gene TRBV7-2; D unclear. CDR3 size: 15 residues. In germline, CDR1 is SGHTA, CDR2 FQGNSA. Trimming removed 1 base from V and 3 bases from J, with 9 bases in between. CDR3 DNA sequence: TGTGCCAGCAGCTTAGTTGGCGGGGCTAATGAAAAACTGTTTTTT. It yields the protein CASSLVGGANEKLFF.